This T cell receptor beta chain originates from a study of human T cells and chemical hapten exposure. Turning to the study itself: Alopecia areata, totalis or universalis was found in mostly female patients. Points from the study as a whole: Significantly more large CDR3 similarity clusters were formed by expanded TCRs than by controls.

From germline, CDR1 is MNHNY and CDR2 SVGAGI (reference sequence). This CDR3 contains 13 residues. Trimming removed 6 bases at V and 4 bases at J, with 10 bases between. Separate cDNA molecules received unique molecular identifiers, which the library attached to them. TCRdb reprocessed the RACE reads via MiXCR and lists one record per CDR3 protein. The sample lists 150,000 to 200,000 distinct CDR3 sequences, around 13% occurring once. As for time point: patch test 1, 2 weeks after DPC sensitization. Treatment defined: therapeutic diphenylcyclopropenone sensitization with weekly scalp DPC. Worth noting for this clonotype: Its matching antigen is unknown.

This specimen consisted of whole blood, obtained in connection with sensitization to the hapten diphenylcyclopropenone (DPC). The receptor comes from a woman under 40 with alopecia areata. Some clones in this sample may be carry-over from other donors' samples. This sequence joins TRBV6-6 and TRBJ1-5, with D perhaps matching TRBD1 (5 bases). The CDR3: CASRGDRNQPQHF. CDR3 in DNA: TGTGCCAGCAGGGGCGACAGAAATCAGCCCCAGCATTTT.